The source of this T cell receptor beta chain is a study of T cells in Graves' hyperthyroidism and ophthalmopathy. The CDR3 consists of 16 residues. Trimming took off 0 bases at V and 7 bases at J, with 14 bases between the two ends. Germline V gene lookup returns CDR1 SGDLS and CDR2 YYNGEE. Lactation, pregnancy, other autoimmune disease or uncontrolled infection led to exclusion of patients. Before ophthalmopathy appeared, progressors gave blood at initial hyperthyroidism diagnosis. About 10 ml of fresh peripheral blood supplied the PBMCs. Amplified TCR beta CDR3 regions derived from RNA transcripts. When the TCR CDR3 underwent first-round RT-PCR, the HTBI primer set was used. TCRdb ran MiXCR on the multiplex PCR reads and lists one entry per CDR3 protein. The data contain hundreds of thousands of distinct CDR3 sequences, about 17% of them singletons.

The specimen sequenced was blood. This chain joins TRBV9 and TRBJ1-6; TRBD1 might be the D (5 bases). This clonotype originated in a woman between 45 and 60 years old with Graves' hyperthyroidism that later progressed to Graves' ophthalmopathy. The CDR3 DNA reads as TGTGCCAGCAGCGTAGAGGTAGACAGTGTCAATTCACCCCTCCACTTT. Its translation is CASSVEVDSVNSPLHF.